This entry lists 27 T cell receptor beta chains sequenced from one sample in a study of metastatic and nonmetastatic thyroid tumors. MiXCR re-clonotyped the PCR reads for TCRdb. Among approximately 37,000 clones listed, 20% to 25% were seen once. Each patient went into thyroid surgery without having received any treatment. The source material was tumor tissue. The receptor source for this set is a male donor with papillary thyroid cancer or a benign thyroid nodule (not recorded which). Some clones in this sample may be carry-over from other donors' samples.

This clone was seen ten or more times. This chain connects TRBV4-1 to TRBJ2-1, with TRBD2 matching over 11 bases. The CDR3 has 17 amino acids. The germline V gene has CDR1 MGHRA and CDR2 YSYEKL. V shed 4 bases, J shed 4 bases, and the junction held 9 bases outside the gene matches. CDR3: CASSLSQGTSGYNEQFF. As DNA, the CDR3 is TGCGCCAGCAGCCTTTCCCAGGGGACTAGCGGTTACAATGAGCAGTTCTTC.

The sample holds a few counts of this clone. The V call is TRBV6-1, the J call TRBJ2-7, with 11 bases lining up with TRBD2. The CDR3 length is 15 residues. From germline, CDR1 is MNHNS and CDR2 SASEGT. J lost 9 bases, V lost 5 bases, and 12 bases had no gene match. The CDR3 here is CASSFLAGGGGWQYF. The CDR3 DNA sequence: TGTGCCAGCAGTTTTTTAGCGGGAGGGGGTGGATGGCAGTACTTC.

In its sample, this clone was seen many times. This chain links TRBV5-1 with TRBJ1-3; no clear D. This CDR3 region has 14 residues. CDR1 is SGHRS and CDR2 is YFSETQ in the germline V gene. Trimming left V 3 bases short and J 0 bases short, with 7 bases between. CDR3 DNA sequence: TGCGCCAGCAGCTCGGAGGGCTCTGGAAACACCATATATTTT. As protein: CASSSEGSGNTIYF.

This clone was seen only a few times. The chain is built from TRBV27 and TRBJ2-3; D might be TRBD2 (5 bases). CDR3 size: 14 residues. CDR1 and CDR2 from the germline V gene are MNHEY and SMNVEV (reference sequence). The V and J ends lost 5 bases and 1 base respectively, with 10 bases between them. The CDR3 spells CASSKRDRTDTQYF. The DNA of the CDR3 is TGTGCCAGCAGTAAGAGGGATCGCACAGATACGCAGTATTTT.

This clone is medium-sized. The gene calls are TRBV7-2 and TRBJ2-7, with D uncertain. Trimming left V 7 bases short and J 0 bases short, with 13 bases between. Germline CDR1 is SGHTA and CDR2 is FQGNSA. The CDR3 loop spans 14 amino acids. CDR3 sequence (DNA): TGTGCCAGCAAACTGACTCCTAGCTCCTACGAGCAGTACTTC. This encodes CASKLTPSSYEQYF.

This clone was seen many times. The rearrangement joins TRBV3-1 to TRBJ1-6; D is possibly TRBD1 (6 bases). This CDR3 is built from 15 residues. Germline V gene sequence: CDR1 LGHDT, CDR2 YNNKEL (reference sequence). V was clipped by 0 bases and J by 7 bases, with 10 bases between them. The DNA for the CDR3 is TGTGCCAGCAGCCAAGACAACAGGGCCAATTCACCCCTCCACTTT. Translating it yields CASSQDNRANSPLHF.

This clone was seen at least ten times. The V call is TRBV28, the J call TRBJ1-1; no definite D call. This CDR3 has 10 amino acids. The germline V gene has CDR1 MDHEN and CDR2 SYDVKM. Trimming left V 9 bases short and J 9 bases short, with 11 bases between. In DNA, the CDR3 is TGTGCCAGGAGAACCAGGCAAGCTTTCTTT. Residues: CARRTRQAFF.

In its sample, this clone was seen a few times. The chain employs TRBV12-3 or TRBV12-4 and TRBJ2-1, with 13 nucleotides matching TRBD2. The CDR3 sequence is 14 residues long. The V segment lost 6 bases and the J segment 6 bases; nucleotides outside the gene matches: 2. CDR3 bases: TGTGCCAGCAGGGGGACTAGCGGGATCAATGAGCAGTTCTTC. Protein: CASRGTSGINEQFF.

V and J are TRBV7-2 and TRBJ2-5; 7 bases map to TRBD1. Germline V lookup: CDR1 SGHTA, CDR2 FQGNSA. The CDR3 is 16 amino acids. Losses at the gene ends were 3 bases for V and 8 bases for J; bases not matched to a gene: 15. The CDR3 nucleotides are TGTGCCAGCAGCTTGCGGACAGGCGGCCTTATATATACCCAGTACTTC. Its translation: CASSLRTGGLIYTQYF.

In its sample, this clone ranks as medium-sized. The chain combines TRBV28 with TRBJ2-7, with TRBD2 matching over 13 bases. V shed 6 bases and J 5 bases; nucleotides not matched to a gene: 4. Germline lookup yields CDR1 MDHEN and CDR2 SYDVKM. This CDR3 comprises 14 residues. CDR3: CASRLAGGPHEQYF. CDR3 nucleotides: TGTGCCAGCAGACTAGCGGGAGGGCCCCACGAGCAGTACTTC.

The V call is TRBV6-5, the J call TRBJ1-1; no clear D. CDR3 length equals 14 residues. The ends were cut back, 4 bases at V and 5 bases at J, with 14 bases in the middle. Germline CDR1 reads MNHEY; CDR2 reads SVGAGI. This CDR3 is CASSSGPLRTEAFF. The CDR3 DNA reads TGTGCCAGCAGTTCCGGGCCTCTGAGAACTGAAGCTTTCTTT.

This clone was detected ten times or more. J is TRBJ2-2 and V is TRBV7-3; D possibly corresponds to TRBD2 (7 bases). This CDR3 comprises 18 residues. Looked up from germline, CDR1 is SGHTA and CDR2 is FQGTGA. V lost 0 bases and J 1 base, leaving 15 bases between the germline ends. CDR3 amino acids: CASSLTGGGHRNTGELFF. The CDR3, as DNA: TGTGCCAGCAGCTTAACGGGGGGGGGACACCGGAACACCGGGGAGCTGTTTTTT.

This clone was seen many times. The CDR3 DNA reads TGTGCCAGCAGTAATACCCCCGTTCGAGACCAGTACTTC. Protein product: CASSNTPVRDQYF. The gene calls are TRBV28 and TRBJ2-5, with D hard to call. V lost 5 bases and J 10 bases, leaving 17 bases between the germline ends. Germline CDR1 MDHEN, CDR2 SYDVKM. This CDR3 is 13 amino acids long. Supplemented by reference TRBV28 and TRBJ2-5, the full variable domain reads DVKVTQSSRYLVKRTGEKVFLECVQDMDHENMFWYRQDPGLGLRLIYFSYDVKMKEKGDIPEGYSVSREKKERFSLILESASTNQTSMYLCASSNTPVRDQYFGPGTRLLVL.

This clone was seen repeatedly, ten times or more. CDR3 DNA: TGTGCCAGTAGTCGCACTCGTACCCACAATGAGCAGTTCTTC. It codes for CASSRTRTHNEQFF. The chain has TRBV19 and TRBJ2-1, with no clear D. The CDR3 runs to 14 residues. Germline lookup yields CDR1 LNHDA and CDR2 SQIVND (reference sequence). V lost 5 bases to trimming and J lost 5 bases, with 13 bases between them.

This clone was recorded only once. The V gene is TRBV9, the J gene TRBJ1-2, with D possibly matching TRBD1 (5 bases). This CDR3 comprises 15 residues. Trimming pared 3 bases from V and 3 bases from J, leaving 15 bases between. Germline V gives CDR1 SGDLS, CDR2 YYNGEE. CDR3: CASSAAGGDYYGYTF. CDR3 in DNA: TGTGCCAGCAGCGCCGCCGGAGGGGATTACTATGGCTACACCTTC. Full variable domain (missing parts from reference TRBV9 and TRBJ1-2): DSGVTQTPKHLITATGQRVTLRCSPRSGDLSVYWYQQSLDQGLQFLIQYYNGEERAKGNILERFSAQQFPDLHSELNLSSLELGDSALYFCASSAAGGDYYGYTFGSGTRLTVV.

Many counts were recorded for this clone. The CDR3 nucleotides are TGTGCCTGGAGGGCAGGGGTCTTCGAGCAGTACTTC. This encodes CAWRAGVFEQYF. The chain couples TRBV30 to TRBJ2-7, with D perhaps matching TRBD1 (6 bases). The V end was cut by 3 bases, the J end by 6 bases, with 12 bases between. CDR3 size: 12 residues. CDR1 is GTSNPN and CDR2 is SVGIG in the germline V gene (reference sequence).

In its sample, this clone is medium-sized. In the same sample, other DNA sequences code for this CDR3. The chain combines TRBV20-1 with TRBJ1-5; perhaps TRBD1 as D (5 bases). The CDR3 extends over 13 amino acids. V was trimmed by 4 bases and J by 4 bases, leaving 11 bases between them. The germline V gene encodes CDR1 DFQATT and CDR2 SNEGSKA (reference sequence). CDR3 nucleotides: TGCAGTGCTATAGGGACTGCGAATCAGCCCCAGCATTTT. This encodes CSAIGTANQPQHF.

This clone was seen at least ten times. The chain uses TRBV5-1 and TRBJ1-4; D remains unclear. This CDR3 is built from 15 residues. From germline, CDR1 is SGHRS and CDR2 YFSETQ. V lost 0 bases and J lost 7, with 13 bases in between. The DNA of the CDR3 is TGCGCCAGCAGCTTGGCACCGGGCAGGACTGAAAAACTGTTTTTT. It yields the protein CASSLAPGRTEKLFF.

By frequency in the sample, this clone is medium-sized (0.01 to 0.1%). This chain links TRBV20-1 with TRBJ2-7, with 9 positions matching TRBD1. The CDR3 is 14 amino acids. Germline V gene data show CDR1 as DFQATT and CDR2 as SNEGSKA (reference sequence). V gave up 4 bases and J gave up 2 bases; unmatched junction bases: 6. CDR3 protein: CSAILTGGTYEQYF. The CDR3 DNA reads TGCAGTGCTATCTTGACAGGGGGGACCTACGAGCAGTACTTC.

This clone was recorded at least ten times. The chain combines TRBV10-3 with TRBJ1-3; D gene uncertain. V lost 10 bases and J lost 4, with 8 bases in between. Germline V gives CDR1 ENHRY, CDR2 SYGVKD. The CDR3 runs 11 residues. CDR3 region: CATSRGNTIYF. The CDR3 nucleotides read TGTGCCACCTCACGGGGAAACACCATATATTTT.

This clone was found a few times. The gene calls are TRBV28 and TRBJ1-5; the D gene is possibly TRBD1 (6 bases). CDR3 size: 14 residues. Germline CDR1 MDHEN, CDR2 SYDVKM. V gave up 6 bases and J gave up 8 bases, with 17 bases separating them. In DNA form, the CDR3 reads TGTGCCAGCAGCACAGTCGCAGGGGCCAAGCCCCAGCATTTT. It encodes CASSTVAGAKPQHF.

This clone was recorded at least ten times. The rearrangement joins TRBV20-1 to TRBJ2-5, with 14 positions matching TRBD2. Trimming at V came to 0 bases and at J to 4 bases, leaving 1 base not matched to a gene. The germline CDR1 and CDR2 sequences are DFQATT and SNEGSKA (reference sequence). The CDR3 is made up of 15 amino acids. The CDR3 spells CSARDGTSGRETQYF. The CDR3, as DNA: TGCAGTGCTAGAGACGGGACTAGCGGGAGAGAGACCCAGTACTTC.

This clone was detected only once. This chain connects TRBV7-8 to TRBJ2-2; 15 nucleotides match TRBD2. J gave up 5 bases and V 5 bases, and 3 bases lay outside the gene matches. Per germline, CDR1 SGHVS and CDR2 FQNEAQ. This CDR3 comprises 16 residues. The CDR3 coding sequence is TGTGCCAGCAGCCCGGGGACTAGCGGGGGGACCGGGGAGCTGTTTTTT. Translation gives CASSPGTSGGTGELFF.

This clone has a count of ten or more. The CDR3 spells CASSNTDRLYEQYF. Written as DNA, the CDR3 is TGTGCCAGTAGTAACACAGACAGGCTCTACGAGCAGTACTTC. V usage is TRBV19 and J usage is TRBJ2-7, with a tentative D call TRBD1 (6 bases). Trimming took 4 bases from V and 3 from J, leaving 13 bases between them. CDR1 and CDR2 from the germline V gene are LNHDA and SQIVND (reference sequence). The CDR3 length is 14 residues.

V is TRBV11-2 and J is TRBJ2-2; D gene unclear. CDR1 SGHAT and CDR2 FQNNGV come from the germline V gene. The CDR3 contains 18 residues. Between the trimmed V and J ends, which lost 5 bases and 7 bases, there was a span of 26 bases. This CDR3 reads CASSAKHPGRTMHGELFF. The CDR3 bases are TGTGCCAGCAGCGCAAAACACCCGGGCCGCACCATGCACGGGGAGCTGTTTTTT.

This clone appeared a few times. The CDR3 nucleotides are TGTGCCAGCGGGAGTTCCGAGCAGTACTTC. Translating gives CASGSSEQYF. The chain couples TRBV7-9 to TRBJ2-7; D is possibly TRBD2 (5 bases). Germline CDR1 and CDR2: SEHNR and FQNEAQ (reference sequence). The CDR3 totals 10 residues. The V gene lost 8 bases and the J gene lost 6 bases, with 8 bases spanning the gap.

This clone was picked up many times. The chain carries TRBV27 and TRBJ2-1; 11 positions agree with TRBD2. Losses at the gene ends were 2 bases for V and 0 bases for J; bases not matched to a gene: 9. Germline CDR1 and CDR2: MNHEY and SMNVEV (reference sequence). This CDR3 region has 19 residues. DNA for the CDR3: TGTGCCAGCAGTTTACTTCTAGCGGGAGGCCTTAGCTCCTACAATGAGCAGTTCTTC. This translates into CASSLLLAGGLSSYNEQFF.